The clone carrying this T cell receptor (beta chain) was counted many times. The data originate from a study of blood T cell repertoires in COVID-19. Study-level information: The samples span acute and convalescent COVID-19 from the United States, Italy and Spain.

The protocol was immunoSEQ multiplex PCR, while the TCRdb copy is restricted to in-frame clones and leaves out a portion. The sample contains some 130,000 clones, about 80% of which appear only once. Germline V CDR1 and CDR2: MNHEY, SMNVEV (reference sequence). The length of the CDR3 is 13 residues. J was trimmed by 8 bases and V by 3 bases; bases with no gene match: 5. The source material was peripheral blood. The chain combines TRBV27 with TRBJ1-2, with 8 bases identical to TRBD1. This TCR was sampled from a man aged 35-49 years with active or convalescent COVID-19. CDR3 sequence: CASSFQGARGYTF. The CDR3 DNA is TGTGCCAGCAGTTTTCAGGGGGCCAGGGGCTACACCTTC.